This T cell receptor (beta chain) stems from a study of cytomegalovirus exposure and HLA in healthy donors. Study-level background: Unique TCR beta sequences numbering around 110 million came from some 200 million T cells in an earlier analysis.

The CDR3 contains 14 residues. V lost 1 base and J lost 5; bases outside the gene matches: 1. The germline CDR1 and CDR2 sequences are SGHRS and YFSETQ. The donors comprised healthy bone marrow donors. Primers for the PCR totalled 60 Vbeta and 13 Jbeta. Per the original data handling: Approximately 11 million shared chains were among some 75 million unique TCR beta chains counted in a later analysis. Assay used: immunoSEQ multiplex PCR; TCRdb lists only in-frame clones, some missing. The V and J calls and clone size are taken from that table; D and trimming were inferred from the DNA. The sample gives almost 200,000 clones, 70% to 80% of which show up once; 1.5% to 2% is in the top ten. Remarks on this clone: Antigen specificity is unknown.

Study-wide results and limits: In vitro, three CMV-associated chains proved specific for CMV antigens.

The source of this sequence is a man aged 30-40 years in good health and CMV-seronegative. The specimen was PBMCs. The chain has TRBV5-1 and TRBJ1-4; TRBD1 matches at 8 bases. The CDR3 is CASSLTGGNEKLFF. Written as DNA, the CDR3 is TGCGCCAGCAGCTTGACAGGGGGAAATGAAAAACTGTTTTTT.